The 17 T cell receptor beta chains below were found in one sample sequenced in a study of blood T cell repertoires in COVID-19. Assay: immunoSEQ multiplex PCR; the TCRdb copy retains only in-frame clones and omits some. The sample lists 55,000 to 70,000 clones; approximately 82% were seen once. The sample consisted of peripheral blood. All receptors come from a woman older than 75 with acute or convalescent COVID-19.

The chain uses TRBV25-1 and TRBJ1-1; TRBD1 agrees at 7 bases. After removal of 2 bases from V and 11 bases from J, the junction contained 2 bases not matched to a gene. Germline V lookup: CDR1 MGHDK, CDR2 SYGVNS. The CDR3 contains 11 residues. The DNA for the CDR3 is TGTGCCAGCAGTGAACTAGGGGGCGCTTTCTTT. Translation gives CASSELGGAFF.

The rearrangement joins TRBV5-6 to TRBJ2-1; maybe TRBD1 (5 bases). Looked up from germline, CDR1 is SGHDT and CDR2 is YYEEEE. The CDR3 contains 16 residues. V was pared by 4 bases and J by 2 bases, with 16 bases between. The CDR3: CASSVRTTLTYNEQFF. CDR3 sequence (DNA): TGTGCCAGCAGCGTAAGGACAACTTTAACCTACAATGAGCAGTTCTTC.

This chain connects TRBV7-9 to TRBJ2-3, with 7 bases that match TRBD2. With 8 bases clipped from V and 5 bases from J, the junction kept 13 bases outside the gene matches. Germline values: CDR1 SEHNR, CDR2 FQNEAQ (reference sequence). The CDR3 runs 15 residues. This chain's CDR3 is CASSRGAGAGDTQYF. The DNA for the CDR3 is TGTGCCAGCTCCCGGGGTGCGGGAGCGGGAGATACGCAGTATTTT.

J is TRBJ2-7 and V is TRBV5-1; TRBD1 matches 8 bases. Germline V CDR1 and CDR2: SGHRS, YFSETQ. V lost 4 bases, J lost 2 bases, and 5 bases stayed unmatched. The CDR3 consists of 14 residues. The CDR3 region has the DNA TGCGCCAGCAGCACCGGACAGGGTCCCTACGAGCAGTACTTC. Protein sequence: CASSTGQGPYEQYF.

Only a few counts were recorded for this clone. V gene TRBV6-6 combines with J gene TRBJ1-6; 10 bases match TRBD1. Germline CDR1 is MNHNY and CDR2 is SVGAGI (reference sequence). With 5 bases clipped from V and 0 bases from J, the junction kept 7 bases outside the gene matches. CDR3 length equals 18 residues. CDR3 sequence: CASSPPRTGGSYNSPLHF. CDR3 nucleotides: TGTGCCAGCAGTCCCCCCAGGACAGGGGGCTCCTATAATTCACCCCTCCACTTT.

The chain combines TRBV19 with TRBJ1-3; TRBD1 matches at 7 bases. The germline V gene encodes CDR1 LNHDA and CDR2 SQIVND (reference sequence). The CDR3 is 14 residues long. Unmatched junction bases numbered 4, after V lost 4 bases and J lost 4 bases. CDR3 residues: CASSKGGAGNTIYF. DNA of the CDR3: TGTGCCAGTAGTAAAGGGGGCGCCGGAAACACCATATATTTT.

In DNA form, the CDR3 reads TGTGCCAGCTCACCAACTTCGAGTTCCGGGGAGACCCAGTACTTC. Amino acid sequence: CASSPTSSSGETQYF. V gene TRBV18 combines with J gene TRBJ2-5; D not certain. The CDR3 is 15 amino acids. Per the germline V gene, CDR1 is KGHSH and CDR2 is LQKENI. Trimming cost V 2 bases and J 5 bases, with 15 bases left between them.

V gene TRBV7-2 combines with J gene TRBJ1-6; possible D gene TRBD1, 6 bases. The CDR3 has 15 amino acids. Germline loops: CDR1 SGHTA, CDR2 FQGNSA. Trimming took off 10 bases at V and 6 bases at J, with 19 bases between the two ends. CDR3 coding DNA: TGTGCCATTAAGGGGGGGGTGGTGAGTAATTCACCCCTCCACTTT. The encoded protein is CAIKGGVVSNSPLHF.

The chain uses TRBV27 and TRBJ2-7; 8 nucleotides agree with TRBD1. The V gene's germline CDR1 is MNHEY and CDR2 SMNVEV (reference sequence). The CDR3 runs 12 residues. J was trimmed by 9 bases and V by 11 bases; bases with no gene match: 12. Here the CDR3 DNA reads TGTGCCTCATCCGGGACAGGAAGCACGCAGTACTTC. Translation: CASSGTGSTQYF.

The chain recombines TRBV19 with TRBJ2-7, with D maybe TRBD1 (6 bases). This CDR3 has 12 amino acids. Trimming left V 5 bases short and J 5 bases short, with 10 bases between. Germline V CDR1 and CDR2: LNHDA, SQIVND (reference sequence). Written as DNA, the CDR3 is TGTGCCAGTAGTGAGGGGGTCGACGAGCAGTACTTC. This sequence encodes CASSEGVDEQYF.

The chain carries TRBV7-3 and TRBJ2-1, with 8 bases matching TRBD1. The J segment lost 5 bases and the V segment lost 4 bases, leaving 7 bases of the junction unmatched. In germline, CDR1 is SGHTA, CDR2 FQGTGA. The CDR3 is 15 residues long. DNA for the CDR3: TGTGCCAGCAGCTCCAGGGGGCTAGGTAACAATGAGCAGTTCTTC. Translating gives CASSSRGLGNNEQFF.

The chain recombines TRBV3-1 (or the pseudogene TRBV3-2) with TRBJ2-7; 7 bases match TRBD2. The V gene's germline CDR1 is LGHDT and CDR2 YNNKEL (reference sequence). V was clipped by 4 bases and J by 7 bases; unmatched bases: 7. The CDR3 loop spans 13 amino acids. CDR3: CASSPLAEKEQYF. CDR3 nucleotides: TGTGCCAGCAGCCCGCTAGCGGAGAAAGAGCAGTACTTC.

This rearrangement joins TRBV19 to TRBJ2-7; 10 bases are shared with TRBD1. V shed 3 bases, J shed 4 bases, and the junction held 6 bases outside the gene matches. CDR3 size: 15 residues. Germline values: CDR1 LNHDA, CDR2 SQIVND (reference sequence). CDR3 region: CASSMRQGASYEQYF. In nucleotides, the CDR3 is TGTGCCAGTAGTATGAGACAGGGGGCAAGTTACGAGCAGTACTTC.

The rearrangement links TRBV7-2 to TRBJ2-7; 9 bases map to TRBD2. Unmatched junction bases numbered 4, after V lost 1 base and J lost 6 bases. The CDR3 runs 14 residues. From germline, CDR1 is SGHTA and CDR2 FQGNSA. The CDR3 loop is CASSLGPSGAEQYF. As DNA, the CDR3 is TGTGCCAGCAGCTTAGGGCCTAGCGGGGCCGAGCAGTACTTC.

The chain recombines TRBV5-1 with TRBJ2-7; unclear D gene. The CDR3 has 15 residues. Between the trimmed V and J ends, which lost 2 bases and 3 bases, there was a span of 15 bases. Looked up from germline, CDR1 is SGHRS and CDR2 is YFSETQ. The CDR3 reads CASSFVSRLSYEQYF. DNA of the CDR3: TGCGCCAGCAGCTTCGTATCGCGGTTAAGCTACGAGCAGTACTTC.

The chain carries TRBV30 and TRBJ2-7, with a weak D call TRBD2 (5 bases). This CDR3 spans 12 amino acids. Looked up from germline, CDR1 is GTSNPN and CDR2 is SVGIG (reference sequence). Trimming cost V 2 bases and J 5 bases, with 10 bases left between them. CDR3 protein: CAWSRGNHEQYF. CDR3 nucleotides: TGTGCCTGGAGTCGAGGGAACCACGAGCAGTACTTC.

The chain couples TRBV5-6 to TRBJ2-5, with a weak D call TRBD2 (6 bases). Germline assignment: CDR1 SGHDT and CDR2 YYEEEE. V was pared by 1 base and J by 3 bases, with 22 bases between. This CDR3 comprises 18 residues. The CDR3 sequence: CASSLLAGGQRAKETQYF. In nucleotides, the CDR3 is TGTGCCAGCAGCTTGTTGGCTGGCGGCCAGCGGGCAAAAGAGACCCAGTACTTC.